This T cell receptor beta chain was found in a study of regulatory T cells in long-lasting Graves disease (dated by TCRdb to the early 2020s). A note on the overall study: Antithyroid drugs had been taken for less than 3 months by newly diagnosed Graves' disease patients. Persistent Graves' disease patients were compared with newly diagnosed Graves' disease patients by peripheral blood TCR sequencing and RNA sequencing. The study took place in China and was registered as a clinical trial. A total of some 35 samples underwent TCR sequencing, from about 13 patients with persistent Graves' disease and around 20 patients with newly diagnosed Graves' disease.

The V end loses 8 bases and the J end loses 7 bases, and a stretch of 18 bases separates them. The CDR3 runs 14 amino acids, cysteine and phenylalanine included. The entry retains the CDR3 DNA only, 42 bases that are in frame from base 1. The sample's time point label, decoded: newly diagnosed GD, antithyroid drugs for less than 3 months. For both TCR sequencing and RNA sequencing, RNA was extracted from PBMCs in TRIzol. The diagnosis of Graves' disease was made according to American Thyroid Association guidelines. Patients for the study were recruited at an endocrinology department in Xi'an, China. Each patient gave around 9.2 milliliters of peripheral blood, collected in an EDTA anticoagulant tube. Ficoll Paque Plus density gradient separation was used to isolate PBMCs, and no additional T cell sorting was done. An Agilent 2100 Bioanalyzer and agarose gel were used to assess RNA quality, and a NanoDrop 2000 was used to measure RNA concentration.

What the study reported, not specific to this receptor: Compared with newly diagnosed patients, patients with persistent Graves' disease had lower TCR Shannon entropy and fewer highly expanded clones, which suggests clonal expansion. Only peripheral blood was studied, because thyroid tissue, the primary lesion, was inaccessible. As a limitation, the authors acknowledged that the small sample size may reduce accuracy. Sequencing and analysis were restricted to the TCR beta chain. A larger number of public clonotypes was shared among persistent patients (over 2,500) than among newly diagnosed patients (more than 850). TRBV28, TRBJ1-2 and TRBJ2-5 were preferentially used in persistent disease, while TRBV20-1 and TRBJ2-1 were favored in newly diagnosed disease.

The receptor library was made with multiplex PCR. The sequencer was an Illumina HiSeq 4000. To build TCR beta libraries, CDR3 regions were amplified by Arm-PCR using iRepertoire HTBI primers. Before sequencing, the PCR products underwent gel purification. On the authors' methods: Gene usage analysis of CDR3 amino acid clonotypes relied on the 60 to 65 TRBV and 15 or so TRBJ segments identified across samples. Filtered high-quality paired reads were merged into contigs using COPE and FqMerger. BLAST was used to align contigs to IMGT TRBV, TRBD and TRBJ reference genes, with CDR3 defined following IMGT. Any clonotype with a frequency above 0.1% was classified as a highly expanded clone. Shannon entropy served as the measure of repertoire diversity, while the Gini coefficient captured V-J evenness. A clonotype found in more than one individual was treated as public. TCRdb trimmed the raw reads at Q25, called clones with MiXCR and kept productive beta chains. CDR3 protein duplicates are merged, each entry listing the most common genes and DNA. In this record, the V and J calls reflect TCRdb's handling and not the investigators' own analysis. The sample table contains fewer than 650,000 distinct CDR3 sequences; only one count was recorded for about 16% of them. The biggest ten clones account for around 11% of the sample.

This clonotype was seen many times. This receptor's antigen is unknown. No base-level quality is on record; no much larger clone is a single base apart. These same data were also listed under a study on T cells in Graves' hyperthyroidism and ophthalmopathy. As noted in the second study: Graves' hyperthyroidism was defined as stable when no progression to ophthalmopathy occurred over 18 months of follow-up. Hyperthyroidism patients were newly diagnosed, had a disease duration of under 2 months, and were aged 18 to 65 years. Any patient with an uncontrolled infection, another autoimmune disease, pregnancy or lactation was excluded. Diagnoses were based on clinical symptoms, serum thyroxine and TRAb, thyroid ultrasound and orbital computed tomography. The first round of RT-PCR for the TCR CDR3 was performed with the HTBI primer set and the Qiagen OneStep RT-PCR kit. Blood samples also contained most of the expanded thyroid clonotypes (frequency above 0.001), which suggests that blood repertoires may reflect thyroid immune responses. A model built on a 13 V-J signature distinguished ophthalmopathy from stable hyperthyroidism, reaching roughly 88% sensitivity and approximately 83% specificity in cross-validation and 80%/75% in testing. In validation, the model predicted progression to ophthalmopathy with around 71% sensitivity and 72% to 85% specificity, a median of approximately 6.5 months before onset. A discovery cohort of about a hundred patients, about 40 with Graves' ophthalmopathy and fewer than 65 with stable Graves' hyperthyroidism, was used to find distinguishing TCR V-J signatures. An independent validation cohort of under 20 hyperthyroidism patients and 15 or so patients who later progressed to ophthalmopathy tested prospective prediction of ophthalmopathy. The approximately 90 discovery patients were divided at random into training and test sets in a 7:3 ratio. Thyroid tissue and blood T-cell repertoires from six Graves' hyperthyroidism patients were also compared in the study. Once sampling was done, hyperthyroidism patients were given methimazole at a starting dose of 30 mg daily, whereas ophthalmopathy patients were given high-dose intravenous methylprednisolone. A second multiplex PCR round built the libraries, followed by size selection and purification. The libraries were sequenced on an Illumina HiSeq2000 using paired-end 100 bp reads. SOAPnuke was used to process the raw data, with reads discarded if the reads contained adapters or uncalled bases, had a mean Phred below 15, or lacked an exact constant-primer or identifier match. High-quality paired reads were merged using COPE v1.2.5, and each unique nucleotide sequence was defined as a clonotype. Clonotypes were aligned to IMGT TRBV, TRBD and TRBJ reference segments using MiTCR v1.1. Analysis was restricted to V-J combinations with a frequency above 0.0001, which covered 99% to 99.2% of repertoires. The TCS score was defined as the ratio of F50 (clonal expansion) to E x V (chaos), calculated using BLOSUM62-based TCRdist between CDR3 peptides within each V-J. Welch's t-statistics and random forest reduced fewer than 600 V-J features to around 14, which were used in a naive Bayes classifier (R e1071). No statistical method was used to fix the sample size in advance, and group allocation was not hidden from the investigators. TCR Vbeta CDR3 sequencing of fewer than 150 peripheral blood samples (43 ophthalmopathy, roughly 74 hyperthyroidism and about 17 progressor patients) is reported in the paper.

The sequence was collected from a man younger than 35 with Graves disease. Donor details come from another sample of the same person, matched by shared clones. The source material was peripheral blood mononuclear cells (PBMCs), sampled at new diagnosis, from a patient treated with antithyroid drugs. This receptor chain uses TRBV12-3 or TRBV12-4 and TRBJ1-5, and possibly TRBD1, on 5 matching bases. The DNA sequence is given as TGTGCCAGCGGGACCCAGGGTATCGGCCAGCCCCAGCATTTT. This is translated as CASGTQGIGQPQHF.